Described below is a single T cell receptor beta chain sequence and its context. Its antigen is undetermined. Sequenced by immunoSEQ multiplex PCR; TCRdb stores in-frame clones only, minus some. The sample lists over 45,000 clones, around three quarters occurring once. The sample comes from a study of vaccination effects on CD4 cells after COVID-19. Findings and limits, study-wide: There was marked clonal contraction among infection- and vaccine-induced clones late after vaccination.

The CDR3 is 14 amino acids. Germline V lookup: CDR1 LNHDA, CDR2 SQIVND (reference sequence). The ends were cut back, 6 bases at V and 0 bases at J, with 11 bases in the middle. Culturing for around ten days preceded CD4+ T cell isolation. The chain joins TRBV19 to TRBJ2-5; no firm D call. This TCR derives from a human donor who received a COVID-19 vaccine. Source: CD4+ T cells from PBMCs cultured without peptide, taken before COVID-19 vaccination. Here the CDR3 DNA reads TGTGCCAGTAGCGAAACAGCGTACCAAGAGACCCAGTACTTC. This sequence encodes CASSETAYQETQYF.